This T cell receptor (beta chain) was recovered during a study of T cell changes during pregnancy in multiple sclerosis. V dropped 2 bases and J dropped 5 bases, with 16 bases sitting between them. Per germline, CDR1 KGHSH and CDR2 LQKENI. The CDR3 has 16 residues. Sequencing was performed with immunoSEQ multiplex PCR; in TCRdb, only in-frame clones are kept and a portion is missing. The sample yields 40,000 to 45,000 clones, 89% seen once. The receptor was isolated from a female donor with multiple sclerosis, enrolled in a pregnancy study. J is TRBJ2-1 and V is TRBV18; a possible D gene is TRBD1 (5 bases). Sequencing was performed on CD4+ T cells from peripheral blood mononuclear cells, taken in the first trimester of pregnancy. The CDR3 loop is CASSPFRGLENNEQFF. CDR3 nucleotide sequence: TGTGCCAGCTCACCATTTAGGGGTCTAGAGAACAATGAGCAGTTCTTC.